The 7 T cell receptor beta chains given below trace back to one sample, sequenced in a study of T cell changes during pregnancy in multiple sclerosis. Sequenced by immunoSEQ multiplex PCR; TCRdb stores in-frame clones only, minus some. The repertoire consists of over 70,000 clones, with around 90% occurring once and the leading ten covering 1.5% to 2%. The source material was peripheral blood, sampled in the first trimester of pregnancy. The receptors shown here come from a female donor in good health, enrolled as a control in a pregnancy study.

The rearrangement uses TRBV9 and TRBJ2-5; D possibly corresponds to TRBD1 (5 bases). Trimming removed 10 bases at V and 0 bases at J, with 22 bases between. The CDR3 loop spans 16 amino acids. Germline CDR1 is SGDLS and CDR2 is YYNGEE. The CDR3 nucleotides read TGTGCCGGTCTAGGGGCGCTGGCGGTAAACCAAGAGACCCAGTACTTC. It encodes CAGLGALAVNQETQYF.

The rearrangement links TRBV27 to TRBJ1-5; 8 bases agree with TRBD1. The CDR3 extends over 16 amino acids. The V gene's germline CDR1 is MNHEY and CDR2 SMNVEV (reference sequence). Trimming removed 4 bases from V and 1 base from J; junction bases left unmatched: 6. The CDR3: CASSSRGQGSNQPQHF. In nucleotides, the CDR3 is TGTGCCAGCAGTTCCCGTGGACAGGGAAGCAATCAGCCCCAGCATTTT.

The chain employs TRBV2 and TRBJ2-2; possible D gene TRBD1, 6 bases. This CDR3 is built from 17 residues. Trimming cost V 5 bases and J 6 bases, with 22 bases left between them. Per the germline V gene, CDR1 is SNHLY and CDR2 is FYNNEI. In DNA form, the CDR3 reads TGTGCCAGCAGTCCACCCGTTGGGGGCAGATACGCCGGGGAGCTGTTTTTT. This translates into CASSPPVGGRYAGELFF.

The chain combines TRBV7-9 with TRBJ2-1, with 7 positions matching TRBD2. The CDR3 is 15 amino acids. Trimming at V came to 5 bases and at J to 3 bases, leaving 7 bases not matched to a gene. Germline CDR1 reads SEHNR; CDR2 reads FQNEAQ (reference sequence). The CDR3 protein is CASSLWLADYNEQFF. The CDR3 DNA reads as TGTGCCAGCAGCCTTTGGCTAGCGGACTACAATGAGCAGTTCTTC.

The chain is built from TRBV6-6 and TRBJ2-7, with a tentative D call TRBD2 (5 bases). Germline V gives CDR1 MNHNY, CDR2 SVGAGI (reference sequence). V was shortened by 4 bases and J by 7 bases, with 17 bases between the two germline ends. The CDR3 is made up of 14 amino acids. CDR3 protein: CASSSRTSFLEQYF. In DNA form, the CDR3 reads TGTGCCAGCAGTTCCCGGACTTCGTTCTTGGAGCAGTACTTC.

The DNA of the CDR3 is TGCGCCAGCAGCTCCCCCCGGGACAGGGCCTCCGGGCCCCAAGAGACCCAGTACTTC. Translation: CASSSPRDRASGPQETQYF. The rearrangement joins TRBV5-1 to TRBJ2-5, with 9 bases fitting TRBD1. Germline V lookup: CDR1 SGHRS, CDR2 YFSETQ. V gave up 3 bases and J gave up 1 base; unmatched junction bases: 16. The CDR3 length is 19 residues.

The genes are TRBV10-3 and TRBJ2-1, with 7 positions matching TRBD2. The germline gives CDR1 ENHRY, CDR2 SYGVKD. This CDR3 spans 13 amino acids. The ends lost 3 bases at V and 5 bases at J; junction bases unmatched: 1. The CDR3 DNA reads TGTGCCATCAGTGAACGGGGGGACAATGAGCAGTTCTTC. Its translation: CAISERGDNEQFF.